This T cell receptor beta chain comes out of a study of cytomegalovirus exposure and HLA in healthy donors. Overall study context: According to later analysis, the same platform produced the roughly 110 validation and approximately 630 first-cohort repertoires.

This clone was detected once. Its antigen is unidentified. The protocol was immunoSEQ multiplex PCR, while the TCRdb copy is restricted to in-frame clones and leaves out a portion. The sample shows 110,000 to 150,000 clones, more than 80% of them seen only once. Overall study findings and caveats: Subsequent analysis found a tendency for first-cohort TCR clusters to co-occur within the approximately 130 validation repertoires. Reported performance of the classifier showed diagnosis of cytomegalovirus status with high specificity and sensitivity. Cytomegalovirus association was assigned to more than 150 TCR beta chains.

Germline CDR1 and CDR2: SEHNR and FQNEAQ (reference sequence). This CDR3 has 14 residues. J gave up 9 bases and V 5 bases, and 9 bases lay outside the gene matches. V and J are TRBV7-9 and TRBJ2-3; TRBD1 agrees at 9 bases. The source material was PBMCs. This sequence originates from a woman aged 30 to 39 in good health and CMV-seropositive. The CDR3, as DNA: TGTGCCAGCAGCCCCGACAGGGGGAAGTTGACGCAGTATTTT. Its protein is CASSPDRGKLTQYF.